The clone carrying this TCR beta chain was seen once. As processed by the authors: Reference gene primer amplification in the assay estimated nucleated cell counts. The table came from immunoSEQ multiplex PCR; TCRdb's copy has only in-frame clones and leaves some out. V and J calls plus clone size are reproduced from that table; the DNA served to infer D and trimming. The table has approximately 80,000 clones, roughly 85% seen once. These data belong to a study of blood T cell repertoires in COVID-19. Turning to the study itself: PBMCs, B-cell-depleted T cells, or T cells were the source of the cDNA or gDNA that made up the material.

The TCR sequence derives from a man aged 45-65 years with COVID-19, enrolled during active disease. Sequenced sample: peripheral blood.

The CDR3 nucleotides are TGTGCCAGCACCCCAAGGGGACAGGGTGCCGAGCAGTACTTC. It specifies CASTPRGQGAEQYF. The chain employs TRBV28 and TRBJ2-7, with TRBD1 matching over 9 bases. The V gene's germline CDR1 is MDHEN and CDR2 SYDVKM. V shed 7 bases and J 6 bases; nucleotides not matched to a gene: 10. The CDR3 runs to 14 residues.